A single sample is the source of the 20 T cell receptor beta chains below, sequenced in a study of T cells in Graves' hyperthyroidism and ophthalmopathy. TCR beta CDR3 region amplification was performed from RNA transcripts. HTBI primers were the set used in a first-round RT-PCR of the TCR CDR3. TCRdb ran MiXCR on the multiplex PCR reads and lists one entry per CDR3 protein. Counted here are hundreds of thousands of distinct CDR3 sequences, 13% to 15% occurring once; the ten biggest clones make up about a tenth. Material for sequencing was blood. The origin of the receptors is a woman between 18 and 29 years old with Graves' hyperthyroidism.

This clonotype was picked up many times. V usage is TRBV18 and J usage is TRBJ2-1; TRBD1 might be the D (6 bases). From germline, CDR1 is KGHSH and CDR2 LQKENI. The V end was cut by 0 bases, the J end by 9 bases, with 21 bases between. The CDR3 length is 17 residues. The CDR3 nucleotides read TGTGCCAGCTCACCACCTGTAGTATCAGGGGTGGAAGGTGAGCAGTTCTTC. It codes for CASSPPVVSGVEGEQFF. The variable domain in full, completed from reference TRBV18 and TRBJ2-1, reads NAGVMQNPRHLVRRRGQEARLRCSPMKGHSHVYWYRQLPEEGLKFMVYLQKENIIDESGMPKERFSAEFPKEGPSILRIQQVVRGDSAAYFCASSPPVVSGVEGEQFFGPGTRLTVL.

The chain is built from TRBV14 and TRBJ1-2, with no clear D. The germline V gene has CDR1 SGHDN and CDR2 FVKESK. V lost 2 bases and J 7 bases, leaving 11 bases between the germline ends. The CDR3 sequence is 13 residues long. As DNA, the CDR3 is TGTGCCAGCAGCCAACAGAACGGCGGTGGCTACACCTTC. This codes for CASSQQNGGGYTF.

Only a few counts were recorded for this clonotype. In DNA, the CDR3 is TGTGCCAGCAGTTACGTCGTGGGTTCACCCCTCCACTTT. This gives the protein CASSYVVGSPLHF. The chain carries TRBV6-5 and TRBJ1-6, with D unclear. The CDR3 covers 13 residues. Germline CDR1 MNHEY, CDR2 SVGAGI. With 2 bases removed from V and 9 bases from J, the gap between germline ends came to 8 bases.

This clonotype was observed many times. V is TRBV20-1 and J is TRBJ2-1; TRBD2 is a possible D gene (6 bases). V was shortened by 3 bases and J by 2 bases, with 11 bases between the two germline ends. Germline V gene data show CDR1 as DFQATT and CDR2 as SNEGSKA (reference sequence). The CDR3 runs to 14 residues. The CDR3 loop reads CSASGGAPYNEQFF. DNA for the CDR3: TGCAGTGCTAGCGGCGGGGCCCCCTACAATGAGCAGTTCTTC.

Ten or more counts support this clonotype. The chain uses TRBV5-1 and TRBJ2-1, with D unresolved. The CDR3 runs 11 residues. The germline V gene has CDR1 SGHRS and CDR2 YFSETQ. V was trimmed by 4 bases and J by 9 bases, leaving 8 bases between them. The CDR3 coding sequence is TGCGCCAGCAGCCAGTCGGGTGAGCAGTTCTTC. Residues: CASSQSGEQFF.

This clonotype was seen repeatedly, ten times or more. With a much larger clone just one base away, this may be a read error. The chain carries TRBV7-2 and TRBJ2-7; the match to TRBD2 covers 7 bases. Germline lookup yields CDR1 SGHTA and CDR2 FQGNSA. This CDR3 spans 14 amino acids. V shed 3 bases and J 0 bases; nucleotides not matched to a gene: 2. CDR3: CASSFGTTSYEQYF. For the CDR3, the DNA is TGTGCCAGCAGCTTCGGGACTACCTCCTACGAGCAGTACTTC.

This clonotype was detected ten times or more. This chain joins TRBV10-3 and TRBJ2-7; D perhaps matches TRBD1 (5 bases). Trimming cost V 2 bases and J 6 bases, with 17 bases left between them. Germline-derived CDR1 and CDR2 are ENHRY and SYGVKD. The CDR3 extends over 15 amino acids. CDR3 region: CAISELGRSSAEQYF. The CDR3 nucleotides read TGTGCCATCAGTGAGCTGGGGCGGAGTTCAGCCGAGCAGTACTTC.

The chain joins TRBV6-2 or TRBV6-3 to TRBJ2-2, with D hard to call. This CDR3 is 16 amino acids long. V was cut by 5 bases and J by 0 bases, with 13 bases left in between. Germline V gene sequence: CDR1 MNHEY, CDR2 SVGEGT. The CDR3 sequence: CASSPYQVANTGELFF. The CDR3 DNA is TGTGCCAGCAGTCCTTATCAGGTTGCGAACACCGGGGAGCTGTTTTTT.

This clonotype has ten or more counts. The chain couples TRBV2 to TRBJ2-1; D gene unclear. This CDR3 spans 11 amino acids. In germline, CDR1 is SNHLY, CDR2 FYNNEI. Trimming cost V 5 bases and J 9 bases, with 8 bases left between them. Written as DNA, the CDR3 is TGTGCCAGCAGTCGGTACCCTGAGCAGTTCTTC. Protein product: CASSRYPEQFF. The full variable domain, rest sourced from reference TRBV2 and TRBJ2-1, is EPEVTQTPSHQVTQMGQEVILRCVPISNHLYFYWYRQILGQKVEFLVSFYNNEISEKSEIFDDQFSVERPDGSNFTLKIRSTKLEDSAMYFCASSRYPEQFFGPGTRLTVL.

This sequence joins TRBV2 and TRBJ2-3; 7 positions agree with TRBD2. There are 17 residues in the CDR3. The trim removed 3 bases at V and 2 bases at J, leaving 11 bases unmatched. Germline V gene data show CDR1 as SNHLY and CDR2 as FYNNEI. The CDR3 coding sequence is TGTGCCAGCAGTGAGGGGCGCCTAGCGGCGCTCACAGATACGCAGTATTTT. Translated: CASSEGRLAALTDTQYF.

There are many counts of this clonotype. The CDR3 here is CASSYSLAGPTPDTQYF. CDR3 nucleotides: TGTGCCAGCAGTTATAGCCTAGCGGGACCTACCCCAGATACGCAGTATTTT. The rearrangement links TRBV6-1 to TRBJ2-3; 9 bases match TRBD2. CDR1 is MNHNS, CDR2 SASEGT, per germline. J was trimmed by 4 bases and V by 5 bases; bases with no gene match: 13. This CDR3 is 17 amino acids long.

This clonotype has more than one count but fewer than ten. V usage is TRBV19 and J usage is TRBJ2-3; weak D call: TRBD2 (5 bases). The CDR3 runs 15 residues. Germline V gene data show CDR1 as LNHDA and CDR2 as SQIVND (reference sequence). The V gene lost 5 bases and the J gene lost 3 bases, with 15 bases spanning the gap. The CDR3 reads CASSYVGEGTDTQYF. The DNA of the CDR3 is TGTGCCAGTAGTTACGTGGGAGAGGGAACAGATACGCAGTATTTT.

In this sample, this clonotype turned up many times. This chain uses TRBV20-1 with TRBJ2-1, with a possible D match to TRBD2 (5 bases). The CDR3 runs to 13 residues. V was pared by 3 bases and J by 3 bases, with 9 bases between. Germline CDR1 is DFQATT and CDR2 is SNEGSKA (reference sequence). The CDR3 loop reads CSASSAVYNEQFF. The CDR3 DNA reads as TGCAGTGCTAGTTCAGCGGTCTACAATGAGCAGTTCTTC.

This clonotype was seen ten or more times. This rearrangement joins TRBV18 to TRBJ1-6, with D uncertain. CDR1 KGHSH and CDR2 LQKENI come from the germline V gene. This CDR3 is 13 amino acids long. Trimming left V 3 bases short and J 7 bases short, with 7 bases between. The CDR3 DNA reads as TGTGCCAGCTCACCCACGGGGAATTCACCCCTCCACTTT. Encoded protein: CASSPTGNSPLHF.

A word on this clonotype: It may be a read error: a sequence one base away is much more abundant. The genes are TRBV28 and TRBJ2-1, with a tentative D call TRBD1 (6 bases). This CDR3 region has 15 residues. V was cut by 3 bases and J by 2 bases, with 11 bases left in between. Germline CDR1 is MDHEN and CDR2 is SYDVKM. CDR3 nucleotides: TGTGCCAGCAGTTTTGCAGGGGAAACCTACAATGAGCAGTTCTTC. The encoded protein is CASSFAGETYNEQFF. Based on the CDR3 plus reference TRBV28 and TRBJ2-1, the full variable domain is DVKVTQSSRYLVKRTGEKVFLECVQDMDHENMFWYRQDPGLGLRLIYFSYDVKMKEKGDIPEGYSVSREKKERFSLILESASTNQTSMYLCASSFAGETYNEQFFGPGTRLTVL.

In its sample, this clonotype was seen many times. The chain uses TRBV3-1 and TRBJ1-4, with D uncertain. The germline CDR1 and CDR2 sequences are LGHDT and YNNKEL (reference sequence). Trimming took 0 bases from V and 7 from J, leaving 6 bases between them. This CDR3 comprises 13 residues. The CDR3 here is CASSQDPPEKLFF. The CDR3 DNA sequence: TGTGCCAGCAGCCAAGATCCCCCTGAAAAACTGTTTTTT.

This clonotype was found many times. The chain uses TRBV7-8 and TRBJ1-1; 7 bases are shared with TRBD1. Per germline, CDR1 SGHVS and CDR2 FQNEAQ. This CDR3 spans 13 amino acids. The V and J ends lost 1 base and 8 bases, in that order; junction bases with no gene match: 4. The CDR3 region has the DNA TGTGCCAGCAGCTTAGACGGGACAGCAGAAGCTTTCTTT. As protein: CASSLDGTAEAFF.

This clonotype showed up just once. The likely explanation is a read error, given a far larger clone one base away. CDR3 bases: TGCGCCAGCAGCTTGGCCGGGACAGGGAGCTACGAGCAGTTCTTC. It codes for CASSLAGTGSYEQFF. The rearrangement links TRBV5-1 to TRBJ2-1; 9 bases are shared with TRBD1. After removal of 0 bases from V and 10 bases from J, the junction contained 8 bases not matched to a gene. The CDR3 loop spans 15 amino acids. In germline, CDR1 is SGHRS, CDR2 YFSETQ. The whole variable domain, remainder taken from reference TRBV5-1 and TRBJ2-1, is KAGVTQTPRYLIKTRGQQVTLSCSPISGHRSVSWYQQTPGQGLQFLFEYFSETQRNKGNFPGRFSGRQFSNSRSEMNVSTLELGDSALYLCASSLAGTGSYEQFFGPGTRLTVL.

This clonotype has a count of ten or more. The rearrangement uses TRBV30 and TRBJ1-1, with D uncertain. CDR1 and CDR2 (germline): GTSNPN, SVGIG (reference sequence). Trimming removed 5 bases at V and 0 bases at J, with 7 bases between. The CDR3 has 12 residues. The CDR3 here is CAWGRLNTEAFF. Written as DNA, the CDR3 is TGTGCCTGGGGGCGGCTGAACACTGAAGCTTTCTTT.

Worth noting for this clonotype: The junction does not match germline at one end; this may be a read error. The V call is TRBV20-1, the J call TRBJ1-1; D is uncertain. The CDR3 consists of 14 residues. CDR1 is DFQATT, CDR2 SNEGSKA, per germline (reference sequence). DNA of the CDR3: TGCAGTGCTAAGTTCCGGAATGTGAACACTAAAGCCTTCTTT. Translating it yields CSAKFRNVNTKAFF.